The rows below give T cell receptor beta chains drawn from one sample of a study of CD8+CD57+ T cells in acquired aplastic anemia. Each CDR3 protein gets one entry after TCRdb re-called the reads with MiXCR. The profile shows 200,000 to 250,000 distinct CDR3 sequences, over 55% of them singletons. Sequences were obtained from sorted CD4+, CD8+, or CD8+CD57+ T cells (not recorded which) from PBMCs. Every receptor here comes from a human donor with aplastic anemia. Each CDR3 is given with its conserved first and last residue. D genes are given only for firm matches. Expanded clones are given a class, and other clones once, few, many or no size at all.

TRBD2 TRBJ2-3 NA TRBV20-1 CSARVSGRWTDTQYF TGCAGTGCTAGAGTTAGCGGGAGATGGACAGATACGCAGTATTTT
NA TRBJ2-7 NA TRBV7-2 CASSLVPYEQYF TGTGCCAGCAGCTTAGTCCCCTACGAGCAGTACTTC
NA TRBJ1-5 NA TRBV12-3/TRBV12-4 CASSSFGPGAAQHF TGTGCCAGCAGTTCCTTTGGACCCGGCGCGGCCCAGCATTTT
NA TRBJ2-1 many TRBV12-3/TRBV12-4 CASTPVVDEQFF TGTGCCAGCACCCCAGTTGTCGATGAGCAGTTCTTC
NA TRBJ2-7 NA TRBV7-9 CASNLGGGAYEQYF TGTGCCAGCAACTTGGGAGGGGGAGCCTACGAGCAGTACTTC
NA TRBJ2-3 few TRBV19 CASSIMREGDTQYF TGTGCCAGTAGTATCATGCGGGAAGGGGATACGCAGTATTTT
TRBD1 TRBJ2-7 NA TRBV24-1 CATSDPDRGEQYF TGTGCCACCAGTGACCCGGACAGGGGCGAGCAGTACTTC
NA TRBJ1-2 NA TRBV19 CASSISAANYGYTF TGTGCCAGTAGTATTTCGGCGGCCAACTATGGCTACACCTTC
TRBD2 TRBJ2-1 few TRBV7-8 CASSLVAGTSNEQFF TGTGCCAGCAGCTTAGTAGCGGGAACCTCCAATGAGCAGTTCTTC
TRBD2 TRBJ2-7 many TRBV11-3 CASSDTSGGYEQYF TGTGCCAGCAGCGACACTAGCGGGGGCTACGAGCAGTACTTC
TRBD2 TRBJ2-7 NA TRBV4-2 CASSQDRTSYEQYF TGTGCCAGCAGCCAAGACCGGACTAGCTACGAGCAGTACTTC
TRBD1 TRBJ2-7 NA TRBV20-1 CSGLRTGGYEQYF TGCAGTGGCCTAAGGACAGGGGGCTACGAGCAGTACTTC
NA TRBJ1-4 NA TRBV6-8 CASSSGGWEKLFF TGTGCCAGCAGTTCGGGGGGTTGGGAAAAACTGTTTTTT
TRBD1 TRBJ1-5 NA TRBV19 CASSATGTGSQPQHF TGTGCCAGTAGTGCTACCGGGACAGGGTCTCAGCCCCAGCATTTT
TRBD2 TRBJ2-7 few TRBV2 CASRTSGGYEQYF TGTGCCAGCAGGACTAGCGGGGGTTACGAGCAGTACTTC
NA TRBJ1-2 NA TRBV5-1 CASSVVGSGNTF NA
NA TRBJ1-2 NA TRBV20-1 CSGERRGAHGYTF TGCAGTGGGGAACGGCGGGGGGCGCATGGCTACACCTTC
TRBD2 TRBJ2-2 once TRBV20-1 CSARDPRESGRTGELFF TGCAGTGCTAGAGATCCGCGAGAGAGCGGGAGGACCGGGGAGCTGTTTTTT
NA TRBJ1-5 once TRBV9 CASSVGWEDQPQHF TGTGCCAGCAGCGTAGGGTGGGAGGATCAGCCCCAGCATTTT
NA TRBJ2-7 NA TRBV7-9 CASSLDRAGGEQYF TGTGCCAGCAGCTTAGACAGGGCAGGCGGCGAGCAGTACTTC
TRBD2 TRBJ2-1 NA TRBV7-9 CASSSRGTGDNEQFF TGTGCCAGCAGCTCGCGGGGGACGGGGGACAATGAGCAGTTCTTC
NA TRBJ1-2 NA TRBV25-1 CASSGLRTVGTTTNYGYTF TGTGCCAGCAGTGGATTACGAACAGTGGGGACAACCACTAACTATGGCTACACCTTC
NA TRBJ2-7 NA TRBV20-1 CSARDLVGAYEQYF TGCAGTGCTAGAGATCTTGTCGGGGCCTACGAGCAGTACTTC
TRBD2 TRBJ2-1 once TRBV24-1 CAMRLADSYNEQFF TGTGCCATGAGACTAGCGGACTCCTACAATGAGCAGTTCTTC
TRBD1 TRBJ2-7 NA TRBV7-9 CASSLTGERDEQYF TGTGCCAGCAGCCTAACAGGGGAGAGGGACGAGCAGTACTTC
NA TRBJ2-3 NA TRBV5-1 CASSLGAITDTQYF TGCGCCAGCAGCTTGGGTGCAATCACAGATACGCAGTATTTT
TRBD2 TRBJ2-3 few TRBV25-1 CASSATSGRARDTQYF TGTGCCAGCAGTGCGACTAGCGGGAGGGCAAGAGATACGCAGTATTTT
NA TRBJ2-7 NA TRBV7-9 CASSSDRTYEQYF TGTGCCAGCAGCTCCGACAGGACCTACGAGCAGTACTTC
NA TRBJ2-7 few TRBV6-2/TRBV6-3 CASSDLFAEQYF TGTGCCAGCTCGGACCTCTTCGCCGAGCAGTACTTC
NA TRBJ1-1 few TRBV15 CATSRTQGTEAFF TGTGCCACCAGCAGAACTCAGGGAACTGAAGCTTTCTTT
TRBD1 TRBJ2-7 NA TRBV15 CATSSSRSGQGYNEQYF TGTGCCACCAGCAGCTCCAGGTCGGGACAGGGGTACAACGAGCAGTACTTC
TRBD1 TRBJ2-2 few TRBV24-1 CATSDFVAGGAGELFF TGTGCCACCAGTGATTTTGTGGCAGGGGGTGCCGGGGAGCTGTTTTTT
NA TRBJ2-7 NA TRBV7-6 CASSLSQAYEQYF TGTGCCAGCAGCTTATCGCAGGCCTACGAGCAGTACTTC
NA TRBJ1-5 NA TRBV12-3/TRBV12-4 CASRSGNQPQHF TGTGCCAGTCGAAGTGGCAATCAGCCCCAGCATTTT
TRBD2 TRBJ2-1 few TRBV20-1 CSATRGGSYNEQFF TGCAGTGCTACGCGGGGCGGGAGCTACAATGAGCAGTTCTTC
NA TRBJ1-6 many TRBV5-1 CASSLVGGAYNSPLHF TGCGCCAGCAGCTTGGTGGGGGGCGCATATAATTCACCCCTCCACTTT
NA TRBJ2-1 once TRBV20-1 CSATDRGNEQFF TGCAGTGCCACAGACAGAGGCAATGAGCAGTTCTTC
TRBD1 TRBJ2-7 NA TRBV2 CASGGDRAYEQYF TGTGCCAGCGGCGGGGACAGGGCCTACGAGCAGTACTTC
NA TRBJ2-7 few TRBV29-1 CSARGTSSYEQYF TGCAGCGCCAGGGGTACCAGCTCCTACGAGCAGTACTTC
TRBD1 TRBJ1-2 NA TRBV19 CASSIPGGLYGYTF TGTGCCAGTAGTATCCCAGGGGGCCTATATGGCTACACCTTC
NA TRBJ2-3 once TRBV7-9 CASSLTADTQYF TGTGCCAGCAGCTTAACTGCAGATACGCAGTATTTT